These 9 T cell receptor beta chains were all obtained from the same sample, sequenced in a study of T cells in Graves' hyperthyroidism and ophthalmopathy. RNA transcripts gave rise to amplified TCR beta CDR3 regions. Carried out on the TCR CDR3, a first-round RT-PCR used the HTBI primer set. TCRdb re-called the multiplex PCR reads with MiXCR, one entry per CDR3 protein. The repertoire holds 300,000 to 350,000 distinct CDR3 sequences, with approximately 15% as singletons. The sequenced material came from blood. The receptors shown here come from a woman between 25 and 40 years old with Graves' hyperthyroidism.

This clonotype came up a few times. This chain connects TRBV7-3 to TRBJ2-1; D gene unclear. V lost 5 bases, J lost 3 bases, and 14 bases lay in between. CDR3 length: 15 amino acids. Looked up from germline, CDR1 is SGHTA and CDR2 is FQGTGA. The CDR3: CASSPGQALYNEQFF. Written as DNA, the CDR3 is TGTGCCAGCAGCCCTGGGCAGGCCCTCTACAATGAGCAGTTCTTC.

The chain is built from TRBV20-1 and TRBJ1-2; tentative D call: TRBD1 (5 bases). Between the trimmed V and J ends, which lost 4 bases and 4 bases, there was a span of 13 bases. CDR3 length equals 13 residues. Per the germline V gene, CDR1 is DFQATT and CDR2 is SNEGSKA (reference sequence). This CDR3 reads CSATRTDIYGYTF. The CDR3 nucleotides read TGCAGTGCTACCAGGACGGACATCTATGGCTACACCTTC.

Comment on this clonotype: At one of its ends the junction is not consistent with the germline gene, which may arise from a read error. CDR3 region: CASGFSVNTEAFF. CDR3 DNA: TGTGCCAGCGGCTTCTCTGTGAACACTGAAGCTTTCTTT. The chain recombines TRBV7-9 with TRBJ1-1; D gene unclear. The CDR3 length is 13 residues. The germline CDR1 and CDR2 sequences are SEHNR and FQNEAQ (reference sequence).

In this sample, this clonotype turned up many times. The rearrangement uses TRBV12-3 or TRBV12-4 and TRBJ2-1; 11 positions agree with TRBD2. Losses at the gene ends were 2 bases for V and 3 bases for J; bases not matched to a gene: 0. The CDR3 spans 15 residues. The CDR3: CASSLLAGGYNEQFF. The CDR3 coding sequence is TGTGCCAGCAGTTTACTAGCGGGAGGCTACAATGAGCAGTTCTTC.

This clonotype appeared many times. The chain carries TRBV28 and TRBJ2-3; D is ambiguous. This CDR3 comprises 14 residues. Trimming took off 2 bases at V and 2 bases at J, with 8 bases between the two ends. Germline lookup yields CDR1 MDHEN and CDR2 SYDVKM. The chain's CDR3 is CASSLGQHTDTQYF. The CDR3 DNA follows: TGTGCCAGCAGTTTAGGGCAGCACACAGATACGCAGTATTTT.

This chain joins TRBV5-4 and TRBJ1-3; 7 bases align to TRBD1. CDR3 length: 17 residues. Germline loops: CDR1 SGHNT, CDR2 YYREEE (reference sequence). The V and J ends lost 4 bases and 0 bases, in that order; junction bases with no gene match: 10. The CDR3 is CASSPDRKAYSGNTIYF. The CDR3 bases are TGTGCCAGCAGCCCGGACAGGAAGGCCTACTCTGGAAACACCATATATTTT.

The chain joins TRBV28 to TRBJ1-4; 9 bases align to TRBD1. With 0 bases clipped from V and 4 bases from J, the junction kept 9 bases outside the gene matches. This CDR3 has 18 residues. In germline, CDR1 is MDHEN, CDR2 SYDVKM. CDR3 sequence (DNA): TGTGCCAGCAGTTTATGGGCAACGGTGACAGGGGGTAATGAAAAACTGTTTTTT. Residues: CASSLWATVTGGNEKLFF.

The chain has TRBV6-5 and TRBJ2-2; no firm D call. The CDR3 spans 15 residues. Looked up from germline, CDR1 is MNHEY and CDR2 is SVGAGI. With 4 bases removed from V and 1 base from J, the gap between germline ends came to 10 bases. Here the CDR3 DNA reads TGTGCCAGCAGTTCGGTCGGCCAGAACACCGGGGAGCTGTTTTTT. It encodes CASSSVGQNTGELFF.

Of note for this clonotype: A much larger clone lies one base from this, so it may be a read error. J is TRBJ1-1 and V is TRBV12-5, with D hard to call. V lost 2 bases and J lost 7, with 14 bases in between. Germline V CDR1 and CDR2: LGHNT, FRNRAP. The CDR3 totals 14 residues. The CDR3 spells CASGLSGSSIEAFF. Written as DNA, the CDR3 is TGTGCTAGTGGTTTGTCGGGTTCGTCCATTGAAGCTTTCTTT.